A selection of T cell receptor beta chains follows, all from one sample in a study of blood T cell repertoires in COVID-19. Clones were read by immunoSEQ multiplex PCR, and TCRdb kept only the in-frame ones, dropping some. The profile covers under 150,000 clones, with roughly 84% appearing a single time and almost 8.5% taken by the ten largest. Source material: peripheral blood. All receptors derive from an older woman who had recovered from COVID-19. Both conserved end residues are trimmed from each CDR3. The size entry is marked missing in some rows and otherwise reads once, few, many or a size class.

TRBV24-1,TRBJ2-3,-,ATGLQGSEDTQY
TRBV28,TRBJ1-1,-,ASSLWDRLNTEAF
TRBV19,TRBJ1-2,-,ASSSSGGYT
TRBV19,TRBJ2-2,-,ASSRGDRDGELF
TRBV2,TRBJ2-5,few,ASRFGTGGGETQY
TRBV7-2,TRBJ2-5,-,ASSPWTRQETQY
TRBV7-3,TRBJ2-3,-,ASSLTGLGAQDTQY
TRBV18,TRBJ1-2,-,ASSPNRGGYT
TRBV6-1,TRBJ2-7,few,AAGYGYEQY
TRBV7-2,TRBJ1-6,-,ASSLDVPSPLH
TRBV5-4,TRBJ2-3,-,ASSLGGQGADTQY
TRBV10-3,TRBJ2-1,-,AISDGGPRKYNEQF
TRBV7-2,TRBJ2-7,-,ASSSNTGVALYEQY
TRBV11-2,TRBJ2-3,-,ASSLDHADTQY
TRBV5-4,TRBJ1-2,-,ASSLGGTANYGYT
TRBV7-9,TRBJ2-1,once,ASSSLGGQAGRSDEQF
TRBV5-1,TRBJ1-4,-,ASSLGTGENEKLF
TRBV6-6,TRBJ1-4,-,AVKGGGELF
TRBV3-1/TRBV3-2,TRBJ2-1,-,ASSQMLATYNEQF